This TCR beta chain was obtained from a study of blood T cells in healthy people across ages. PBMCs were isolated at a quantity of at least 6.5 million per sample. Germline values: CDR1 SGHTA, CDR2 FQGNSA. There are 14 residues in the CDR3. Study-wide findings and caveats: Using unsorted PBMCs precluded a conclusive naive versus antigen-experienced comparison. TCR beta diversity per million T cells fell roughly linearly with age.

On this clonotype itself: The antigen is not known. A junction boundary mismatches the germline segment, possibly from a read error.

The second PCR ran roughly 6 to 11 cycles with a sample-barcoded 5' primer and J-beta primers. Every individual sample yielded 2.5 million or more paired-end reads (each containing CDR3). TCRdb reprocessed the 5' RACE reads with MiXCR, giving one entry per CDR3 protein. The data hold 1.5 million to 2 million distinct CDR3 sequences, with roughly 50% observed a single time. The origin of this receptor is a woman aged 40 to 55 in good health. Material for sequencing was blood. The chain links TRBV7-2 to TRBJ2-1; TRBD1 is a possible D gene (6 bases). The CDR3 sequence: CACSYGQIYNEQFF. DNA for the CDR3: TGTGCCTGCAGCTATGGACAGATATACAATGAGCAGTTCTTC. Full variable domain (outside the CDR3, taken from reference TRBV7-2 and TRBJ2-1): GAGVSQSPSNKVTEKGKDVELRCDPISGHTALYWYRQSLGQGLEFLIYFQGNSAPDKSGLPSDRFSAERTGGSVSTLTIQRTQQEDSAVYLCACSYGQIYNEQFFGPGTRLTVL.